The clone carrying this T cell receptor beta chain was counted a few times. Antigen specificity is unknown. Per germline, CDR1 SGHTS and CDR2 YDEGEE. V was clipped by 2 bases and J by 4 bases, with 13 bases between them. CDR3 length: 15 residues. This sample is part of a study of chemoradiotherapy in HPV16-positive cancers. Overall study findings and caveats: Non-HPV-specific T cells did not expand in tumors during treatment, whereas candidate HPV-specific clones and E7-related motifs did.

The protocol was immunoSEQ multiplex PCR, while the TCRdb copy is restricted to in-frame clones and leaves out a portion. This repertoire shows 9,500 to 15,000 clones, around 72% found once; its top ten account for 8% to 9%. The sample was taken from a patient who underwent chemoradiotherapy. The TCR originated in a human donor with HPV-associated anogenital cancer. The chain joins TRBV5-8 to TRBJ2-1; tentatively, D is TRBD1 (5 bases). CDR3 coding DNA: TGTGCCAGCAGCTTTTCGACAGTTTCATACAATGAGCAGTTCTTC. This gives the protein CASSFSTVSYNEQFF.